This entry lists 19 T cell receptor beta chains sequenced from one sample in a study of control samples from healthy donors and cancer patients. Data came from immunoSEQ multiplex PCR; TCRdb stores just in-frame clones and leaves some out. The sample shows about 50,000 clones, about 88% of them seen only once. The sample comprised PBMCs. The receptor source for this set is a man aged 45-65 years with head and neck cancer.

The chain has TRBV28 and TRBJ1-1, with 9 bases that match TRBD1. Trimming took 5 bases from V and 0 from J; bases not matched to a gene: 7. Looked up from germline, CDR1 is MDHEN and CDR2 is SYDVKM. CDR3 length: 16 amino acids. Here the CDR3 reads CASSLNRGRVNTEAFF. DNA for the CDR3: TGTGCCAGCAGTCTCAACAGGGGGCGTGTGAACACTGAAGCTTTCTTT. Supplemented by reference TRBV28 and TRBJ1-1, the full variable domain reads DVKVTQSSRYLVKRTGEKVFLECVQDMDHENMFWYRQDPGLGLRLIYFSYDVKMKEKGDIPEGYSVSREKKERFSLILESASTNQTSMYLCASSLNRGRVNTEAFFGQGTRLTVV.

This clone has a handful of counts. Relative to the germline gene, one junction end is altered; a read error may explain this. V and J are TRBV23-1 and TRBJ1-5; D gene ambiguous. TRBV23-1 is flagged as an ORF with uncertain function. This CDR3 is built from 13 residues. CDR3 in DNA: TGCGCCAGCAGTCGTTGGGCTCAATCAGCCCCAGCATTT. This codes for CASSRWAQSAPAF.

The gene calls are TRBV6-5 and TRBJ1-2; TRBD1 agrees at 7 bases. The trim removed 6 bases at V and 4 bases at J, leaving 2 bases unmatched. Per germline, CDR1 MNHEY and CDR2 SVGAGI. The CDR3 covers 12 residues. The CDR3 DNA is TGTGCCAGCAGCGGGACAGTCTATGGCTACACCTTC. Its translation: CASSGTVYGYTF.

The gene calls are TRBV18 and TRBJ2-7; D unclear. The CDR3 contains 13 residues. V shed 2 bases and J shed 5 bases, with 10 bases lying between them. Germline CDR1 KGHSH, CDR2 LQKENI. CDR3 nucleotides: TGTGCCAGCTCACCAATCACGGGCAACGAGCAGTACTTC. Translation gives CASSPITGNEQYF.

The chain links TRBV6-1 to TRBJ1-2; tentatively, D is TRBD1 (5 bases). V shed 1 base and J shed 4 bases, with 10 bases lying between them. The germline gives CDR1 MNHNS, CDR2 SASEGT. This CDR3 is built from 14 residues. CDR3 sequence reads: CASSEDDSSYGYTF. The CDR3 DNA reads as TGTGCCAGCAGTGAAGACGACAGCTCCTATGGCTACACCTTC.

This clone was seen only once. The chain couples TRBV7-2 to TRBJ2-2, with D tentatively TRBD1 or TRBD2 (5 bases each). V was cut by 5 bases and J by 1 base, with 11 bases left in between. Germline CDR1 SGHTA, CDR2 FQGNSA. The CDR3 loop spans 15 amino acids. The CDR3 protein is CASSLGAMNTGELFF. The CDR3 coding sequence is TGTGCCAGCAGCCTCGGGGCAATGAACACCGGGGAGCTGTTTTTT.

This clone was detected a few times. This chain links TRBV5-1 with TRBJ2-2; D uncertain. Trimming pared 4 bases from V and 5 bases from J, leaving 9 bases between. Germline CDR1 SGHRS, CDR2 YFSETQ. This CDR3 has 13 residues. CDR3 protein: CASSGKGTGELFF. In DNA, the CDR3 is TGCGCCAGCAGCGGAAAAGGGACCGGGGAGCTGTTTTTT.

V usage is TRBV10-3 and J usage is TRBJ1-1; 7 bases fit TRBD1. Germline V gene lookup returns CDR1 ENHRY and CDR2 SYGVKD. The CDR3 loop spans 15 amino acids. The V and J ends lost 10 bases and 2 bases, in that order; junction bases with no gene match: 13. The CDR3 nucleotides are TGTGCCACCGTAAATCGGAGGGACAGAAACACTGAAGCTTTCTTT. Translating gives CATVNRRDRNTEAFF.

The gene calls are TRBV10-2 and TRBJ2-2; D not certain. CDR1 and CDR2 (germline): WSHSY, SAAADI. This CDR3 contains 14 residues. V gave up 4 bases and J gave up 2 bases, with 8 bases separating them. CDR3 coding DNA: TGCGCCAGCAGTGTAGGCCACAACACCGGGGAGCTGTTTTTT. Translated: CASSVGHNTGELFF.

The chain joins TRBV4-1 to TRBJ2-1; a weak D match, TRBD2 (6 bases). Trimming cost V 0 bases and J 6 bases, with 12 bases left between them. Germline V gene data show CDR1 as MGHRA and CDR2 as YSYEKL. The CDR3 sequence is 15 residues long. CDR3 bases: TGCGCCAGCAGCCAAGATTGGAGGGGAGGCAATGAGCAGTTCTTC. Translating gives CASSQDWRGGNEQFF.

The chain links TRBV7-3 to TRBJ2-7; 7 bases match TRBD1. Trimming took 5 bases from V and 1 from J; bases not matched to a gene: 8. Germline V gene data show CDR1 as SGHTA and CDR2 as FQGTGA. This CDR3 has 15 amino acids. This CDR3 reads CASSLDRVRSYEQYF. The CDR3 coding sequence is TGTGCCAGCAGCCTAGACAGGGTTCGTTCCTACGAGCAGTACTTC. The variable domain in full, with the rest retrieved from reference TRBV7-3 and TRBJ2-7, is GAGVSQTPSNKVTEKGKYVELRCDPISGHTALYWYRQSLGQGPEFLIYFQGTGAADDSGLPNDRFFAVRPEGSVSTLKIQRTERGDSAVYLCASSLDRVRSYEQYFGPGTRLTVT.

The V and J genes are TRBV7-2 and TRBJ1-2; D uncertain. This CDR3 has 14 residues. Germline CDR1 and CDR2: SGHTA and FQGNSA. Deletions cut 5 bases from V and 0 bases from J, with 10 bases between. The CDR3 sequence: CASSPDGANYGYTF. In DNA, the CDR3 is TGTGCCAGCAGCCCCGACGGCGCTAACTATGGCTACACCTTC.

CDR3 sequence (DNA): TGTGCCAGCAGCTCCGGGGCCCAAGAGACCCAGTACTTC. Encoded protein: CASSSGAQETQYF. The genes are TRBV7-3 and TRBJ2-5; D could derive from TRBD1 or TRBD2 (5 bases each). CDR1 SGHTA and CDR2 FQGTGA come from the germline V gene. The germline V and J ends were trimmed by 4 bases and 1 base, with 7 bases remaining between them. This CDR3 is built from 13 residues.

The CDR3 loop is CASSFSSATGELFF. As DNA, the CDR3 is TGTGCCAGCAGTTTTTCTAGCGCAACCGGGGAGCTGTTTTTT. J is TRBJ2-2 and V is TRBV6-2 or TRBV6-3; D perhaps matches TRBD2 (6 bases). The germline V gene has CDR1 MNHEY and CDR2 SVGEGT. The CDR3 is made up of 14 amino acids. V was pared by 4 bases and J by 5 bases, with 11 bases between.

The gene calls are TRBV28 and TRBJ1-5; TRBD1 aligns across 7 bases. The V and J ends lost 4 bases and 1 base, in that order; junction bases with no gene match: 4. Germline V CDR1 and CDR2: MDHEN, SYDVKM. This CDR3 contains 15 residues. The CDR3 DNA reads as TGTGCCAGCAGTTCCCCAGGGGGGAGCAATCAGCCCCAGCATTTT. It yields the protein CASSSPGGSNQPQHF.

The chain has TRBV5-4 and TRBJ2-1; TRBD2 matches at 11 bases. CDR3 length: 15 amino acids. The junction had 4 bases not matched to a gene; V was cut back by 4 bases and J by 4 bases. Germline CDR1 reads SGHNT; CDR2 reads YYREEE (reference sequence). CDR3 in amino acids: CASSTRLAGYNEQFF. The CDR3 DNA sequence: TGTGCCAGCAGCACACGACTAGCGGGATACAATGAGCAGTTCTTC.

The sample holds one count of this clone. V usage is TRBV12-3 or TRBV12-4 and J usage is TRBJ1-1; D perhaps matches TRBD1 (5 bases). The ends were cut back, 3 bases at V and 4 bases at J, with 9 bases in the middle. There are 13 residues in the CDR3. DNA of the CDR3: TGTGCCAGCAGTTTCGGGGCAGGCACTGAAGCTTTCTTT. Protein: CASSFGAGTEAFF.

V and J are TRBV5-1 and TRBJ2-1; TRBD1 might be the D (5 bases). Germline V gives CDR1 SGHRS, CDR2 YFSETQ. The CDR3 is 13 amino acids. Trimming removed 4 bases from V and 8 bases from J, with 13 bases in between. CDR3 in amino acids: CASSMRPRDEQFF. Here the CDR3 DNA reads TGCGCCAGCAGCATGAGGCCCAGGGATGAGCAGTTCTTC.

The DNA of the CDR3 is TGCGCCAGCAGCTTGGAGAGCACTGAAGCTTTCTTT. It codes for CASSLESTEAFF. This sequence joins TRBV5-1 and TRBJ1-1; D is unclear. The V end lost 0 bases, the J end lost 4 bases, and 4 bases lay between the germline ends. The CDR3 sequence is 12 residues long. From germline, CDR1 is SGHRS and CDR2 YFSETQ.